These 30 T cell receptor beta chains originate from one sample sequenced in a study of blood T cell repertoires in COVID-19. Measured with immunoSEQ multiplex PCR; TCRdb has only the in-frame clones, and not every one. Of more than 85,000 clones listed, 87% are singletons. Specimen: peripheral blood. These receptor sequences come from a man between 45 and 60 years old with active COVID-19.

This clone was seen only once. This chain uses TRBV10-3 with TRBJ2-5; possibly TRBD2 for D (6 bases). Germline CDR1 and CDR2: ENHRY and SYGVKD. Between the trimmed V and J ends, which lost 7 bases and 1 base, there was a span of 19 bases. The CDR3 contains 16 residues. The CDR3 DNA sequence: TGTGCCATCAATGCCGGCGGCAGGAGGGTCCAAGAGACCCAGTACTTC. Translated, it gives CAINAGGRRVQETQYF.

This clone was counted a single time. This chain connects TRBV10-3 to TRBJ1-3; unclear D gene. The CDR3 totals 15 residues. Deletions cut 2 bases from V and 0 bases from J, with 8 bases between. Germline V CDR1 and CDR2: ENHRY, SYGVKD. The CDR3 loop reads CAISEPAGSGNTIYF. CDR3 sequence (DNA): TGTGCCATCAGTGAGCCGGCGGGCTCTGGAAACACCATATATTTT.

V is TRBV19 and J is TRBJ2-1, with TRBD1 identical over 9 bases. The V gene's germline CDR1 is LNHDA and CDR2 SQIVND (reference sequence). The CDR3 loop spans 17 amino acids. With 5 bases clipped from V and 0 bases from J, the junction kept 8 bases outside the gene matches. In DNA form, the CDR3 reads TGTGCCAGTAGTCCTCAGGACAGGGGCTACTCCTACAATGAGCAGTTCTTC. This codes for CASSPQDRGYSYNEQFF.

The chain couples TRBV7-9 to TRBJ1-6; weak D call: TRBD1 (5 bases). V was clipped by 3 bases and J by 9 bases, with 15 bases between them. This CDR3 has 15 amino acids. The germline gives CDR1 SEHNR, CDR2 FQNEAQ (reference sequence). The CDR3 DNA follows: TGTGCCAGCAGCTTCGGGGTTCGCGGGGCTTCACCCCTCCACTTT. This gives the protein CASSFGVRGASPLHF. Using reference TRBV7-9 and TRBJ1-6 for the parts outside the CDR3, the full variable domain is DTGVSQNPRHKITKRGQNVTFRCDPISEHNRLYWYRQTLGQGPEFLTYFQNEAQLEKSRLLSDRFSAERPKGSFSTLEIQRTEQGDSAMYLCASSFGVRGASPLHFGNGTRLTVT.

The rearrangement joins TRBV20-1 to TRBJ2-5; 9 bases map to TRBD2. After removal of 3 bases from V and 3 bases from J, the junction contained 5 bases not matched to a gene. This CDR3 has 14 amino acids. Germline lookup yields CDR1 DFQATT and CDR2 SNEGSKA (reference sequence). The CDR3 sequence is CSASLAGAKETQYF. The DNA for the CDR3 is TGCAGTGCTAGTTTAGCGGGGGCAAAAGAGACCCAGTACTTC.

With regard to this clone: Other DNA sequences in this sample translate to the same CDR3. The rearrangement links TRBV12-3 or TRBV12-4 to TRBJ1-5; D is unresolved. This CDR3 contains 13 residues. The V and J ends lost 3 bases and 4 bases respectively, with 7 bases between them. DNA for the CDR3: TGTGCCAGCAGTTTTCGAGGGAATCAGCCCCAGCATTTT. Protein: CASSFRGNQPQHF.

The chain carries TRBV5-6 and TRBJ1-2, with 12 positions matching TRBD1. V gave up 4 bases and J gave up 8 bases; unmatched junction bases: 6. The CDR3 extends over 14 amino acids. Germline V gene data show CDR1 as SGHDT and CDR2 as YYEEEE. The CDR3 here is CASSGTGGAGGYTF. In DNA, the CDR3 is TGTGCCAGCAGCGGGACAGGGGGCGCGGGAGGCTACACCTTC.

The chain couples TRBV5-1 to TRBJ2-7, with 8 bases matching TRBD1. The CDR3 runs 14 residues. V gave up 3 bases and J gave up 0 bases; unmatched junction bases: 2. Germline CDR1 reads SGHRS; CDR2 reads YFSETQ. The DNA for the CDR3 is TGCGCCAGCAGCTCCGGACAGGGCTCCTACGAGCAGTACTTC. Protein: CASSSGQGSYEQYF.

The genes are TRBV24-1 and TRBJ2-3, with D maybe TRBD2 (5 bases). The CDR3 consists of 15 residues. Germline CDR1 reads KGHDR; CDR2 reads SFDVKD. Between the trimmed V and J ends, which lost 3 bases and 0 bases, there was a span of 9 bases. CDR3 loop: CATSDTRTSTDTQYF. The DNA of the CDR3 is TGTGCCACCAGTGATACTCGGACTAGCACAGATACGCAGTATTTT.

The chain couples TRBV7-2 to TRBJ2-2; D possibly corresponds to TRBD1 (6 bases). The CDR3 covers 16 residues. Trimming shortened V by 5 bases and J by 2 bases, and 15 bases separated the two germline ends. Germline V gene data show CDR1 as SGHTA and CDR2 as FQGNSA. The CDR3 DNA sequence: TGTGCCAGCAGCCGTACCGGGACACTTAACACCGGGGAGCTGTTTTTT. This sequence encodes CASSRTGTLNTGELFF.

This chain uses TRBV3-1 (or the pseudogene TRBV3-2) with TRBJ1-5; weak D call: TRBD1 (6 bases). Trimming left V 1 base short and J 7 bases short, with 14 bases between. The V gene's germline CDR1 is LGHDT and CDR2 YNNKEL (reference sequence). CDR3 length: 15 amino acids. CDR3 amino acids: CASSQGRGGNQPQHF. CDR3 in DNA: TGTGCCAGCAGCCAAGGGCGAGGGGGAAACCAGCCCCAGCATTTT.

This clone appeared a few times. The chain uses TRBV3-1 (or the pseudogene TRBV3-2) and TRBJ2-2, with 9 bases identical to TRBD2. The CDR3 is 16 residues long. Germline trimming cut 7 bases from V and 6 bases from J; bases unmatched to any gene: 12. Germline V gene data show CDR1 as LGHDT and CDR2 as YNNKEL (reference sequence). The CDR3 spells CASTLLAGANAGELFF. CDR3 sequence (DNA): TGTGCCAGCACCCTATTAGCGGGGGCTAATGCCGGGGAGCTGTTTTTT.

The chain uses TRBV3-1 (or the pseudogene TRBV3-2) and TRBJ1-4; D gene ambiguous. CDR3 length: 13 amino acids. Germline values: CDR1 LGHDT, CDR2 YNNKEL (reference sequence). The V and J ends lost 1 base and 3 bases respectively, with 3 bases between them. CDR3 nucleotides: TGTGCCAGCAGCCAAGGAGCTAATGAAAAACTGTTTTTT. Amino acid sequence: CASSQGANEKLFF.

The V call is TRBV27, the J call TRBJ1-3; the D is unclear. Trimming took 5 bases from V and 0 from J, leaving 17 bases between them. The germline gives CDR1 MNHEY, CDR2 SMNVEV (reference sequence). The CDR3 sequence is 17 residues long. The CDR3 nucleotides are TGTGCCAGCAGTCCCGGGAGTCACGGCGGCTCTGGAAACACCATATATTTT. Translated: CASSPGSHGGSGNTIYF.

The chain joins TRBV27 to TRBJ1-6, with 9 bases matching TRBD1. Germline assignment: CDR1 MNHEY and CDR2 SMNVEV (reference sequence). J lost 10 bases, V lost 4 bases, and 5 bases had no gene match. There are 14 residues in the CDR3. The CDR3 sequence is CASSWGQGGSPLHF. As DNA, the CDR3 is TGTGCCAGCAGTTGGGGACAGGGCGGCTCACCCCTCCACTTT.

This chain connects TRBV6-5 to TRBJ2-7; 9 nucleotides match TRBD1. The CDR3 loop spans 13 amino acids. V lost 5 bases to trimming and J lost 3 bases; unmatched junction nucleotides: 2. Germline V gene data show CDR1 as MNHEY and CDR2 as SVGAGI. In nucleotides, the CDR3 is TGTGCCAGCAGTCGGACAGGGGACTACGAGCAGTACTTC. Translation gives CASSRTGDYEQYF.

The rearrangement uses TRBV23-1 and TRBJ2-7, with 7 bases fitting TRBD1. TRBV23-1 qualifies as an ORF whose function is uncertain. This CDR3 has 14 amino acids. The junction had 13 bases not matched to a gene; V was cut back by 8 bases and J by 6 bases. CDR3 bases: TGCGCCAGCTTAACAGGGGTACTGTCGTGCGAGCAGTACTTC. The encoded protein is CASLTGVLSCEQYF.

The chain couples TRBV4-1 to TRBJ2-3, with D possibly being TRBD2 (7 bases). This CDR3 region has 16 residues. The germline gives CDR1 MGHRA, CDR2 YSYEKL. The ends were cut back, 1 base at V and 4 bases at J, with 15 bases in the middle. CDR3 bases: TGCGCCAGCAGCCAAGGAAGGGGGGGGCTGGCAGATACGCAGTATTTT. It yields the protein CASSQGRGGLADTQYF.

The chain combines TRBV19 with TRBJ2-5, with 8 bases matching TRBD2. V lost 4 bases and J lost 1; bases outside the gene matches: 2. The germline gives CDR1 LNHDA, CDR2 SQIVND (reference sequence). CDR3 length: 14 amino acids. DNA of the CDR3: TGTGCCAGTAGTACCGCGGGGGGCCAAGAGACCCAGTACTTC. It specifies CASSTAGGQETQYF.

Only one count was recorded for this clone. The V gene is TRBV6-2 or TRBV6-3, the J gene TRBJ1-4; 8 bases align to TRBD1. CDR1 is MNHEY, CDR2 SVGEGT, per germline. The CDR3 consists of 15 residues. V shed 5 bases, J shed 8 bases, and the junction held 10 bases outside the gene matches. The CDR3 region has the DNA TGTGCCAGCAGTCCCAGGGGGCGATTATACGAAAAACTGTTTTTT. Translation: CASSPRGRLYEKLFF.

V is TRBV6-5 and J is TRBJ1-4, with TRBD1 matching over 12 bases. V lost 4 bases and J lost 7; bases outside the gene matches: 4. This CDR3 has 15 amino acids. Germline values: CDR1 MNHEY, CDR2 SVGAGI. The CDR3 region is CASSSRDRGLEKLFF. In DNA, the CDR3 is TGTGCCAGCAGTTCCCGGGACAGGGGGCTTGAAAAACTGTTTTTT.

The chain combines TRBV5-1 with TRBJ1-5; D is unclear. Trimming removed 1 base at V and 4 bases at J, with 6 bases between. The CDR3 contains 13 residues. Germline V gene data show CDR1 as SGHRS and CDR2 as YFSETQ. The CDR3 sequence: CASSLSGNQPQHF. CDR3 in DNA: TGCGCCAGCAGCTTGTCCGGTAATCAGCCCCAGCATTTT.

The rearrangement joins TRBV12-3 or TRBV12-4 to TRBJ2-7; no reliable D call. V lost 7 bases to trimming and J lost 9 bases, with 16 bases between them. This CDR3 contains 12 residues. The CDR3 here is CASTFEAARQYF. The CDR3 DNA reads TGTGCCAGCACTTTTGAGGCGGCCCGGCAGTACTTC.

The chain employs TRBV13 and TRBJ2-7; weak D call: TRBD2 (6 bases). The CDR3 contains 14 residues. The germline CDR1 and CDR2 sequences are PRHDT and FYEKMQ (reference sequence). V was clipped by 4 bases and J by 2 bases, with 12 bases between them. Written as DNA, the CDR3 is TGTGCCAGCAGCTACGGGACTCAAACCTACGAGCAGTACTTC. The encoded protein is CASSYGTQTYEQYF.

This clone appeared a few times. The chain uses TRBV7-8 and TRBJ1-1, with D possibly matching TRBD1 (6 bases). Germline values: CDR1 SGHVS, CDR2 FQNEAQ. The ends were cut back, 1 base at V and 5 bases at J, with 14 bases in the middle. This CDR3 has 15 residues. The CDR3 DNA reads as TGTGCCAGCAGCTTAGGTTCAGGGGCAGGAACTGAAGCTTTCTTT. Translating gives CASSLGSGAGTEAFF. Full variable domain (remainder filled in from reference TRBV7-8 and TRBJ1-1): GAGVSQSPRYKVAKRGQDVALRCDPISGHVSLFWYQQALGQGPEFLTYFQNEAQLDKSGLPSDRFFAERPEGSVSTLKIQRTQQEDSAVYLCASSLGSGAGTEAFFGQGTRLTVV.

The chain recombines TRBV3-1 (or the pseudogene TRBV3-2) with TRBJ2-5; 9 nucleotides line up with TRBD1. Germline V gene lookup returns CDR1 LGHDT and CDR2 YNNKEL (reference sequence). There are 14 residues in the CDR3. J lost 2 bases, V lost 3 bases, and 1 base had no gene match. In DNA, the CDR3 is TGTGCCAGCAGCCAGGGGACAGGGCAAGAGACCCAGTACTTC. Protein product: CASSQGTGQETQYF.

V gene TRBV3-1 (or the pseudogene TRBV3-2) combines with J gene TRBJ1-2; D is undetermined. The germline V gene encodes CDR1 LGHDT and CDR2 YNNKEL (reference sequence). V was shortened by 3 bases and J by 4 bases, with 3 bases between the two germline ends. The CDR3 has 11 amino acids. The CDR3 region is CASSHSYGYTF. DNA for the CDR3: TGTGCCAGCAGCCACAGCTATGGCTACACCTTC.

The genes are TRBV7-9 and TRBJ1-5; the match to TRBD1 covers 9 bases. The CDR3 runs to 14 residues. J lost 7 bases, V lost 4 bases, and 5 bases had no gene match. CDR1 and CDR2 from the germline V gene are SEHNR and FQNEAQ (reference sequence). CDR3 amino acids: CASSSQGANQPQHF. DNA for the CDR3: TGTGCCAGCAGCTCACAGGGGGCTAACCAGCCCCAGCATTTT.

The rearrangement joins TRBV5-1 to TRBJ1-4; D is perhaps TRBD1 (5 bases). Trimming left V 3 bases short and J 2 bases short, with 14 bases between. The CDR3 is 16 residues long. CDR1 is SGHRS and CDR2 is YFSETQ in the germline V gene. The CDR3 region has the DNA TGCGCCAGCAGCTCAGGGATAAGCGGGACTAATGAAAAACTGTTTTTT. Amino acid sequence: CASSSGISGTNEKLFF.

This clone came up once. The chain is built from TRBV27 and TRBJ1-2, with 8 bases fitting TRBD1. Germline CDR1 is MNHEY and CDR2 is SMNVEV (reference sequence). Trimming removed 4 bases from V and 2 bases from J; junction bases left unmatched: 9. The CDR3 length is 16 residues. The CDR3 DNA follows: TGTGCCAGCAGTTCCGACAGGGGCCGGATGAACTATGGCTACACCTTC. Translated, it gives CASSSDRGRMNYGYTF.